The clone carrying this T cell receptor beta chain was counted only a few times. The germline V gene encodes CDR1 LNHDA and CDR2 SQIVND (reference sequence). Trimming stripped 7 bases from V and 8 bases from J, with 20 bases between. The CDR3 totals 14 residues. It was with 60 Vbeta and 13 Jbeta primers that the PCR ran. The protocol was immunoSEQ multiplex PCR, while the TCRdb copy is restricted to in-frame clones and leaves out a portion. The sample has 95,000 to 150,000 clones; approximately 80% are singletons. This sample is drawn from a study of cytomegalovirus exposure and HLA in healthy donors.

J is TRBJ1-2 and V is TRBV19; D is possibly TRBD1 (5 bases). Material for sequencing was PBMCs. The clonotype was recovered from a man between 18 and 35 years old in good health and CMV-seropositive. For the CDR3, the DNA is TGTGCCAGTACCCCACTTGGGGGGGTAAAGGGCTACACCTTC. It codes for CASTPLGGVKGYTF.